Each of the 13 T cell receptor beta chains below was sequenced from the same sample in a study of human T cells and chemical hapten exposure. TCRdb analysed the RACE reads with MiXCR anew, one entry per CDR3 protein. Among tens of thousands of distinct CDR3 sequences listed, roughly a tenth were seen once. Time point given: patch test 1, 2 weeks after DPC sensitization. The treatment is: therapeutic diphenylcyclopropenone sensitization with weekly scalp DPC. This specimen was whole blood, taken in connection with sensitization to the hapten diphenylcyclopropenone (DPC). The receptors were sampled from a middle-aged man with alopecia areata. Some clones in this sample may be carry-over from other donors' samples.

This clonotype showed up just a few times. The gene calls are TRBV6-2 or TRBV6-3 and TRBJ1-5; D unclear. V lost 5 bases and J 12 bases, leaving 11 bases between the germline ends. The V gene's germline CDR1 is MNHEY and CDR2 SVGEGT. This CDR3 is 11 amino acids long. In DNA, the CDR3 is TGTGCCAGCAGTCCTGGAACGCGCCAGCATTTT. Amino acids: CASSPGTRQHF.

V is TRBV20-1 and J is TRBJ2-1, with 7 bases matching TRBD2. Germline V gene data show CDR1 as DFQATT and CDR2 as SNEGSKA (reference sequence). The junction had 2 bases not matched to a gene; V was cut back by 6 bases and J by 3 bases. CDR3 length: 12 amino acids. CDR3 DNA sequence: TGCAGTGCGGGGACTAACTACAATGAGCAGTTCTTC. Translation: CSAGTNYNEQFF.

This clonotype was counted many times. This chain joins TRBV29-1 and TRBJ2-7; D not certain. V dropped 3 bases and J dropped 6 bases, with 9 bases sitting between them. The CDR3 has 11 amino acids. CDR1 is SQVTM, CDR2 ANQGSEA, per germline. CDR3 amino acids: CSVETPGEQYV. Here the CDR3 DNA reads TGCAGCGTTGAGACGCCGGGCGAGCAGTACGTC.

The genes are TRBV11-3 and TRBJ2-3; TRBD2 agrees at 13 bases. The V segment lost 8 bases and the J segment 4 bases; nucleotides outside the gene matches: 9. The germline V gene has CDR1 SGHNT and CDR2 YENEEA. The CDR3 is 16 residues long. This CDR3 reads CASGAGLAGDADTQYF. CDR3 DNA: TGTGCCAGCGGCGCCGGACTAGCGGGAGACGCAGATACGCAGTATTTT.

This clonotype was counted a few times. The chain joins TRBV2 to TRBJ2-4, with a possible D match to TRBD2 (7 bases). Deletions cut 3 bases from V and 6 bases from J, with 9 bases between. This CDR3 has 13 residues. Per the germline V gene, CDR1 is SNHLY and CDR2 is FYNNEI. CDR3 in amino acids: CASSEGGRNIQYF. CDR3 DNA sequence: TGTGCCAGCAGTGAGGGGGGGCGAAACATTCAGTACTTC. The full variable domain, rest sourced from reference TRBV2 and TRBJ2-4, is EPEVTQTPSHQVTQMGQEVILRCVPISNHLYFYWYRQILGQKVEFLVSFYNNEISEKSEIFDDQFSVERPDGSNFTLKIRSTKLEDSAMYFCASSEGGRNIQYFGAGTRLSVL.

This clonotype was counted at least ten times. The rearrangement uses TRBV28 and TRBJ1-4; the D is unclear. In germline, CDR1 is MDHEN, CDR2 SYDVKM. V lost 5 bases, J lost 8 bases, and 15 bases lay in between. This CDR3 is 14 amino acids long. As DNA, the CDR3 is TGTGCCAGCAGTACGACGGGTAATGGGGAAAAACTGTTTTTT. Its translation is CASSTTGNGEKLFF.

The chain recombines TRBV9 with TRBJ2-7; 10 nucleotides align to TRBD2. CDR1 is SGDLS and CDR2 is YYNGEE in the germline V gene. The CDR3 covers 15 residues. Germline trimming cut 2 bases from V and 5 bases from J; bases unmatched to any gene: 7. CDR3 sequence reads: CASSVGTSDFDEQYF. The CDR3 DNA sequence: TGTGCCAGCAGCGTCGGGACTAGCGACTTCGACGAGCAGTACTTC. The variable domain in full, completed from reference TRBV9 and TRBJ2-7, reads DSGVTQTPKHLITATGQRVTLRCSPRSGDLSVYWYQQSLDQGLQFLIQYYNGEERAKGNILERFSAQQFPDLHSELNLSSLELGDSALYFCASSVGTSDFDEQYFGPGTRLTVT.

J is TRBJ2-3 and V is TRBV7-2; D is unclear. This CDR3 contains 12 residues. Germline V CDR1 and CDR2: SGHTA, FQGNSA. V lost 2 bases and J 8 bases, leaving 8 bases between the germline ends. The CDR3 spells CASSLSGPTQYF. The CDR3 coding sequence is TGTGCCAGCAGCTTATCCGGGCCTACGCAGTATTTT. The entire variable domain, with the rest obtained from reference TRBV7-2 and TRBJ2-3, is as follows: GAGVSQSPSNKVTEKGKDVELRCDPISGHTALYWYRQSLGQGLEFLIYFQGNSAPDKSGLPSDRFSAERTGGSVSTLTIQRTQQEDSAVYLCASSLSGPTQYFGPGTRLTVL.

In this sample, this clonotype turned up many times. This chain uses TRBV19 with TRBJ2-2; perhaps TRBD1 as D (5 bases). The CDR3 loop spans 15 amino acids. The V end was cut by 2 bases, the J end by 4 bases, with 11 bases between. Looked up from germline, CDR1 is LNHDA and CDR2 is SQIVND (reference sequence). The CDR3 nucleotides are TGTGCCAGTAGTATACAGGGTAGGGCCACCGGGGAGCTGTTTTTT. Its translation is CASSIQGRATGELFF.

In its sample, this clonotype was seen a few times. The chain carries TRBV20-1 and TRBJ2-3, with D possibly being TRBD2 (5 bases). The CDR3 is made up of 14 amino acids. The V end was cut by 3 bases, the J end by 2 bases, with 12 bases between. CDR1 is DFQATT and CDR2 is SNEGSKA in the germline V gene (reference sequence). The DNA of the CDR3 is TGCAGTGCTAGTATGAGCGGAAACACAGATACGCAGTATTTT. This translates into CSASMSGNTDTQYF.

In its sample, this clonotype was seen many times. This chain uses TRBV11-2 with TRBJ1-2; TRBD1 matches at 8 bases. The CDR3 extends over 14 amino acids. Germline lookup yields CDR1 SGHAT and CDR2 FQNNGV. V was clipped by 5 bases and J by 4 bases; unmatched bases: 6. The CDR3 bases are TGTGCCAGCAGCCCGAACAGGGGGGGCTATGGCTACACCTTC. This gives the protein CASSPNRGGYGYTF.

In its sample, this clonotype was seen a few times. The CDR3 sequence is CASSKGTRTGGAWQYV. The CDR3 DNA is TGTGCCAGCAGCAAAGGAACGCGGACAGGGGGCGCGTGGCAGTACGTC. V is TRBV21-1 and J is TRBJ2-7; the table assigns TRBD1, which was not confirmed against the DNA. TRBV21-1 is a known pseudogene. The CDR3 spans 16 residues.

V and J are TRBV24-1 and TRBJ2-1; 9 bases agree with TRBD2. Germline V gene data show CDR1 as KGHDR and CDR2 as SFDVKD. With 7 bases clipped from V and 3 bases from J, the junction kept 6 bases outside the gene matches. The CDR3 has 15 residues. The CDR3 spells CATSRSSGDYNEQFF. The CDR3 coding sequence is TGTGCCACCAGCCGATCTAGCGGGGACTACAATGAGCAGTTCTTC.